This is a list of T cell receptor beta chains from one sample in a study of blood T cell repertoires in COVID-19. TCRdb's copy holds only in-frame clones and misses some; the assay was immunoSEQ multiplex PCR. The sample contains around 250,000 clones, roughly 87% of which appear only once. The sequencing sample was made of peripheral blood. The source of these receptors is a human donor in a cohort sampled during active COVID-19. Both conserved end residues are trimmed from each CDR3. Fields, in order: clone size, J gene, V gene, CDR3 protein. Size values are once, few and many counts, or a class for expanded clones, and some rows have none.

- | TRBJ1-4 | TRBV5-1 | ASSPGHTEKLF
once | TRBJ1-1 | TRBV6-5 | ASRYVVNTEAF
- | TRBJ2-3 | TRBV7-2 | ASSLGPGGAYSTDTQY
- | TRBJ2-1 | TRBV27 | ASSLNSGGLPYNEQF
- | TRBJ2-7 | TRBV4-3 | ASSQVEGDPIEQY
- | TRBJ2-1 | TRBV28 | ASSPAYGSRSYNEQF
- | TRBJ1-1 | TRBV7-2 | ASRVAGIMNTEAF
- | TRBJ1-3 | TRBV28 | ASSSAPGQPSNKHSGNTIY
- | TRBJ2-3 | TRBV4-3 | ASSQIRTSGPTDTQY
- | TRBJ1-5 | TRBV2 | ASSGRDRGRISNQPQH
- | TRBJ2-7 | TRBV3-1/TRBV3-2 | ASTASGGSIHEQY
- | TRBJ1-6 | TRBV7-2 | ASSLLLVQPSGVDSPLH
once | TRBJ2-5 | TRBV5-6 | ASSRQGYQETQY
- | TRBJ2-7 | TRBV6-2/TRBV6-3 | ASSSSGRALFEQY
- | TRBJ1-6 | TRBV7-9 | ASSLGQGQSPLH
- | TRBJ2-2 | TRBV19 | ASSARRANTGELF
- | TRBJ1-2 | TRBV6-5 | ASSSTLGVGFYGYT
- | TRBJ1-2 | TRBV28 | ASRKTGMYGYT
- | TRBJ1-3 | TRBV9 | ASSPGQEGNTIY
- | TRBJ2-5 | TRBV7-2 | ASSLSREGTQY
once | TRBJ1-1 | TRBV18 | ASSPVGPTEAF
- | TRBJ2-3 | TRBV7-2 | ASSLVVGWREGTDTQY
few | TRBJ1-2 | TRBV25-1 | ASSEYNGYT
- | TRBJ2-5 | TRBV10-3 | AIQADRGETQY
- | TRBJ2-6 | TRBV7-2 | ASGLRGGRTSGANVLT
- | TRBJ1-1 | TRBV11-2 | ASSLVGGENTEAF
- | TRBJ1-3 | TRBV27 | ASSPEQAGNTIY
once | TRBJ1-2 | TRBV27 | ASSFDRTYGYT
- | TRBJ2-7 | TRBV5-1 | ASSLGTETYEQY
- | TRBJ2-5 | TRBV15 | ATSREYNRELGETQY
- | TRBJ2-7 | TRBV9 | ASSGMTSAPYEQY
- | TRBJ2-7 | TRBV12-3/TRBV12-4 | ASRTGTPEQY
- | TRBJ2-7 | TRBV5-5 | ASSLEGLAGALGSYEQY
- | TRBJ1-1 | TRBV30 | AWNPTGGSEAF
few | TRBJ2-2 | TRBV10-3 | AISQISWGSGRRDTGELF
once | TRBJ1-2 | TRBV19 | ASHLSDRLPYGYT
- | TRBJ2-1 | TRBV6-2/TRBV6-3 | ASSRGTGPDNEQF
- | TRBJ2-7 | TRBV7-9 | ASSLAQGSGRALNEQY
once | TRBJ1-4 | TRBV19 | ASSIDQSRTLEKLF
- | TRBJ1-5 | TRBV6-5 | ASSAQTGPHQPQH
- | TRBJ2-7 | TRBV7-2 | ASSFMAAGEENEQY
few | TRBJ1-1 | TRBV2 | ASRWDKSTEAF
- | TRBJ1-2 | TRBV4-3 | ASSQSPGVYGYT
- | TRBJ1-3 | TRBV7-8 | ASSQGTGEGNTIY
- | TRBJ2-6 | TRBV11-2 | ASSPTLKDSGANVLT
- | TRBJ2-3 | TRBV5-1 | ASSLTGTLTDTQY
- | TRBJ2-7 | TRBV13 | ASSWERGVVEQY
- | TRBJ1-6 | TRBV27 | ASSLISPYNSPLH
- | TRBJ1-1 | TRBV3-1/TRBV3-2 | ASSQQWGQGFTEAF
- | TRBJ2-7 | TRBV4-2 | ASSQDQGPYEQY
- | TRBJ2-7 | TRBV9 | ASSPTGSYEQY
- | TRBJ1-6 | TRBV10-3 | AISGQGASPLH
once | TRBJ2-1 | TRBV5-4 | ASSSLGRNEQF
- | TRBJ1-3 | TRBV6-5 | ASSYSWGVGNTIY
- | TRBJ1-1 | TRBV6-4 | ASSLGADTEAF